A selection of T cell receptor beta chains follows, all from one sample in a study of blood T cell repertoires in COVID-19. Produced via immunoSEQ multiplex PCR; TCRdb's table is partial and in-frame only. The sample lists around 260,000 clones, 65% to 90% occurring once. Source material: peripheral blood. The receptor set was obtained from a human donor in a cohort sampled during active COVID-19. CDR3s include the opening cysteine and the closing phenylalanine or tryptophan. A D gene is named only where the DNA matches it firmly. Clone sizes are given selectively: once, few, many, or a class where the clone is expanded.

TRBV6-5	TRBJ2-7	-	TRBD2	TGTGCCAGCAGTTCCCCCGGGACTAGCGGGAGACGGGAGCAGTACTTC	CASSSPGTSGRREQYF
TRBV5-1	TRBJ2-5	-	-	TGCGCCAGCAGCTGGGCCGGGAGAACGGTGGAGACCCAGTACTTC	CASSWAGRTVETQYF
TRBV27	TRBJ2-5	-	TRBD2	TGTGCCACCAAACTCCGGGGACTAGCGGGAGGAGAGACCCAGTACTTC	CATKLRGLAGGETQYF
TRBV5-4	TRBJ2-7	-	-	TGTGCCAGCAGCCCCGACAGAGCCTCGGAGCAGTACTTC	CASSPDRASEQYF
TRBV5-1	TRBJ2-3	-	TRBD2	TGCGCCAGCAGGGGACTAGCGGGAGAGGGTACGCAGTATTTT	CASRGLAGEGTQYF
TRBV3-1/TRBV3-2	TRBJ2-7	few	TRBD2	TGTGCCAGCAGCGTAATAGCGGGGGGAACCTACGAGCAGTACTTC	CASSVIAGGTYEQYF
TRBV7-2	TRBJ2-5	once	TRBD2	TGTGCCAGCAGCCCCCGGACTAGTATAACCCCAGAGACCCAGTACTTC	CASSPRTSITPETQYF
TRBV18	TRBJ2-7	-	TRBD2	TGTGCCAGCTCCCCCGGGACTAGCGGGGGCCACGAGCAGTACTTC	CASSPGTSGGHEQYF
TRBV3-1/TRBV3-2	TRBJ2-6	-	TRBD2	TGTGCCAGCAGCCAGGGACTAGCGGGTATCTCTGGGGCCAACGTCCTGACTTTC	CASSQGLAGISGANVLTF
TRBV19	TRBJ2-2	-	TRBD2	TGTGCCAGTAGACTAGCGGGAGTAAACACCGGGGAGCTGTTTTTT	CASRLAGVNTGELFF
TRBV7-8	TRBJ1-2	-	-	TGTGCCAGCAGCTTAAAAGAGCGGGCTGGCTACACCTTC	CASSLKERAGYTF
TRBV19	TRBJ1-2	-	-	TGTGCCAGTAGTATCGGGGTATCATTTGGCTACACCTTC	CASSIGVSFGYTF
TRBV11-3	TRBJ2-1	-	-	TGTGCCAGCAGCTTAGGTGGGAGCCTTTACAATGAGCAGTTCTTC	CASSLGGSLYNEQFF
TRBV18	TRBJ1-2	-	-	TGTGCCACCTCCCGACAGCGAGCTAACTATGGCTACACCTTC	CATSRQRANYGYTF
TRBV15	TRBJ2-1	-	TRBD2	TGTGCCACCAGCAAAGGGACTAGCTTTAGGGATGAGCAGTTCTTC	CATSKGTSFRDEQFF
TRBV30	TRBJ1-4	-	-	TGTGCCTGGAGTCCAGGGTTAGTTGGAGAAAAACTGTTTTTT	CAWSPGLVGEKLFF
TRBV2	TRBJ1-2	-	-	TGTGCCAGCAGTGGATCTAGAAATGGCTACACCTTC	CASSGSRNGYTF
TRBV9	TRBJ2-7	few	TRBD2	TGTGCCAGCAGCGTAGCGGTGGCGGGAGAATACGAGCAGTACTTC	CASSVAVAGEYEQYF
TRBV6-5	TRBJ1-2	-	-	TGTGCCAGCAGTTCCCCCGGGGAGGGGGGAAACTATGGCTACACCTTC	CASSSPGEGGNYGYTF
TRBV5-5	TRBJ2-2	-	TRBD1	TGTGCCAGCAGCTGGAGGACAGGGAACACCGGGGAGCTGTTTTTT	CASSWRTGNTGELFF
TRBV20-1	TRBJ1-2	-	-	TGCAGTGCTAGAGATAGGGGCGGCTACACCTTC	CSARDRGGYTF
TRBV10-2	TRBJ1-5	-	TRBD1	TGCGCCAGCAGTCAGGACAGGGGCAATCAGCCCCAGCATTTT	CASSQDRGNQPQHF
TRBV3-1/TRBV3-2	TRBJ1-6	-	-	TGTGCCAGCAGCCGGCACCCCGAGGAAGAGATAGATTCACCCCTCCACTTT	CASSRHPEEEIDSPLHF
TRBV25-1	TRBJ2-7	-	-	TGTGCCAGCAGTGATTCAGGGCCGAAGGGGATCTACGAGCAGTACTTC	CASSDSGPKGIYEQYF
TRBV10-3	TRBJ2-2	-	TRBD2	TGTGCCATCAGTGGGAAAATTGGACTAGCGGGGGCCGGGGAGCTGTTTTTT	CAISGKIGLAGAGELFF
TRBV14	TRBJ2-7	once	-	TGTGCCAGCAGCCAAGGAGACGCGGGCGAGCAGTACTTC	CASSQGDAGEQYF
TRBV5-1	TRBJ2-7	-	-	TGCGCCAGCAGCCTTTCCGGGTCGAGGTTCTACGAGCAGTACTTC	CASSLSGSRFYEQYF
TRBV6-6	TRBJ2-7	once	-	TGTGCCAGCAGTTATGGGAAGGGGTACGAGCAGTACTTC	CASSYGKGYEQYF
TRBV7-2	TRBJ1-2	-	-	TGTGCCAGCAGCTTAAGTCAGATTGGCTACACCTTC	CASSLSQIGYTF
TRBV5-1	TRBJ2-7	-	-	TGCGCCAGCAGCTTGGCCGCGGGGACTCCCTACGAGCAGTACTTC	CASSLAAGTPYEQYF
TRBV6-6	TRBJ2-5	few	-	TGTGCCAGTACCTACGGGACTCAAGAGACCCAGTACTTC	CASTYGTQETQYF
TRBV18	TRBJ2-3	-	TRBD1	TGTGCCAGCTCACCAGCTCCTGGGACAGGGGTTAGAAATACGCAGTATTTT	CASSPAPGTGVRNTQYF
TRBV15	TRBJ2-3	-	TRBD2	TGTGCCACCCGGAGGACTAGCGGGCCCACAGATACGCAGTATTTT	CATRRTSGPTDTQYF
TRBV28	TRBJ2-7	-	-	TGTGCCAGCAGTCTCCCCGCCAGGGGATCCTACGAGCAGTACTTC	CASSLPARGSYEQYF
TRBV6-5	TRBJ1-1	once	-	TGTGCCAGCCGCCGTTTCAGGGATTCGAACACTGAAGCTTTCTTT	CASRRFRDSNTEAFF
TRBV11-2	TRBJ2-1	-	-	TGTGCCAGCAGCTGGTCCGGTCGGGGGGCGAACAATGAGCAGTTCTTC	CASSWSGRGANNEQFF
TRBV6-7	TRBJ2-3	-	TRBD2	TGTGCCAGCACAGGACTAGCGGGAGTTCTGGTAGATACGCAGTATTTT	CASTGLAGVLVDTQYF
TRBV29-1	TRBJ2-7	-	-	TGCAGCGTCTGCCAGGGCGGGGAGGTCTACGAGCAGTACTTC	CSVCQGGEVYEQYF
TRBV20-1	TRBJ1-1	-	-	TGCAGTGCTAGTTGGGGGGTACGGAGGGGTAACACTGAAGCTTTCTTT	CSASWGVRRGNTEAFF
TRBV5-1	TRBJ1-2	-	-	TGCGCCAGCAGCTTGGCGGGGGGGTCCGATGGCTACACCTTC	CASSLAGGSDGYTF
TRBV5-4	TRBJ1-6	-	TRBD1	TGTGCCAGCAGCTTAGACAGGGCAGTAGGGCCCCTCCACTTT	CASSLDRAVGPLHF
TRBV2	TRBJ2-1	-	-	TGTGCCAGCAGAGAGGGACTGTACAATGAGCAGTTCTTC	CASREGLYNEQFF